Listed below are T cell receptor beta chains from one sample, sequenced in a study of shared clonotypes between healthy human individuals. Measured with immunoSEQ multiplex PCR; TCRdb has only the in-frame clones, and not every one. The sample lists about 2,500,000 clones, approximately 90% occurring once. Sequencing input: naive CD4+ T cells sorted from blood. All receptors come from a man aged 18 to 35 in good health. CDR3s include the opening cysteine and the closing phenylalanine or tryptophan. A D gene is named only where the DNA matches it firmly. Clone size, where shown, is once, few, many, or a class for clones that have expanded.

CDR3aa,CDR3nt,len,d_gene,j_gene,abundance,v_gene
CASSAHSLTEAFF,TGTGCCAGCAGCGCCCATTCGCTCACTGAAGCTTTCTTT,13,.,TRBJ1-1,.,TRBV7-2
CASSGRRYTDTQYF,TGCGCCAGCAGCGGGAGGCGCTACACAGATACGCAGTATTTT,14,.,TRBJ2-3,.,TRBV4-3
CAWKPRTGAYGYTF,TGTGCCTGGAAACCTCGGACAGGGGCTTATGGCTACACCTTC,14,TRBD1,TRBJ1-2,.,TRBV30
CSAPGPVQHF,TGCAGTGCCCCCGGACCCGTCCAGCATTTT,10,.,TRBJ1-5,.,TRBV20-1
CASSRDSGSYEQYF,TGCGCCAGCAGCAGGGACTCCGGATCCTACGAGCAGTACTTC,14,.,TRBJ2-7,.,TRBV5-1
CASSRERGGTSPLHF,TGCGCCAGCAGCCGGGAGAGAGGGGGAACTTCACCCCTCCACTTT,15,.,TRBJ1-6,.,TRBV4-3
CASGLVVWSGTAALYNSPLHF,TGTGCTAGTGGTTTGGTTGTTTGGTCAGGGACTGCCGCCCTCTATAATTCACCCCTCCACTTT,21,.,TRBJ1-6,.,TRBV12-5
CASSLDGPASYNEQFF,TGTGCCAGCAGCTTGGACGGACCCGCATCCTACAATGAGCAGTTCTTC,16,.,TRBJ2-1,.,TRBV5-4
CASSLDSHTEAFF,TGTGCCAGCAGCTTGGACAGCCACACTGAAGCTTTCTTT,13,.,TRBJ1-1,.,TRBV5-4
CASSLVSGGSDTQYF,TGCGCCAGCAGCTTGGTTAGCGGGGGGTCAGATACGCAGTATTTT,15,TRBD2,TRBJ2-3,once,TRBV5-1
CASSPGQHLEQYF,TGTGCCAGCTCACCGGGACAGCATCTCGAGCAGTACTTC,13,TRBD1,TRBJ2-7,.,TRBV18
CASSLPGSNTQYF,TGTGCCAGCAGTTTGCCGGGGTCGAATACGCAGTATTTT,13,.,TRBJ2-3,.,TRBV6-5
CASSYLQGTTEAFF,TGTGCCAGCAGTTATCTCCAGGGTACCACTGAAGCTTTCTTT,14,.,TRBJ1-1,.,TRBV6-1
CAWSPRNRVEQYF,TGTGCCTGGAGTCCCAGAAACAGGGTCGAGCAGTACTTC,13,.,TRBJ2-7,.,TRBV30
CAWSSSGTQPQHF,TGTGCCTGGAGTTCCTCGGGAACACAGCCCCAGCATTTT,13,.,TRBJ1-5,.,TRBV30
CASSWTGNTEAFF,TGTGCCAGCAGTTGGACGGGCAACACTGAAGCTTTCTTT,13,.,TRBJ1-1,.,TRBV6-5
CASTFSGGITDTQYF,TGTGCCAGCACCTTTAGCGGGGGGATCACAGATACGCAGTATTTT,15,TRBD2,TRBJ2-3,.,TRBV28
CAWSALDGGSNQPQHF,TGTGCCTGGAGTGCCCTCGACGGTGGGAGCAATCAGCCCCAGCATTTT,16,.,TRBJ1-5,.,TRBV30
CASKKTGTYNEQFF,TGTGCCAGCAAAAAGACAGGGACCTACAATGAGCAGTTCTTC,14,TRBD1,TRBJ2-1,.,TRBV27
CASSLDRETQYF,TGTGCCAGCAGCTTGGACAGGGAGACCCAGTACTTC,12,.,TRBJ2-5,.,TRBV5-4
CASSLGRAAFF,TGTGCCAGCAGTTTGGGCAGGGCGGCTTTCTTT,11,.,TRBJ1-1,.,TRBV28
CASSGGGTDEQYF,TGTGCCAGCAGTGGAGGAGGGACGGACGAGCAGTACTTC,13,.,TRBJ2-7,.,TRBV2
CASRGQATEAFF,TGTGCCAGTAGGGGACAGGCCACTGAAGCTTTCTTT,12,TRBD1,TRBJ1-1,.,TRBV19
CASSLDTGSGNTIYF,TGCGCCAGCAGCTTGGATACAGGGTCCGGAAACACCATATATTTT,15,.,TRBJ1-3,once,TRBV5-1